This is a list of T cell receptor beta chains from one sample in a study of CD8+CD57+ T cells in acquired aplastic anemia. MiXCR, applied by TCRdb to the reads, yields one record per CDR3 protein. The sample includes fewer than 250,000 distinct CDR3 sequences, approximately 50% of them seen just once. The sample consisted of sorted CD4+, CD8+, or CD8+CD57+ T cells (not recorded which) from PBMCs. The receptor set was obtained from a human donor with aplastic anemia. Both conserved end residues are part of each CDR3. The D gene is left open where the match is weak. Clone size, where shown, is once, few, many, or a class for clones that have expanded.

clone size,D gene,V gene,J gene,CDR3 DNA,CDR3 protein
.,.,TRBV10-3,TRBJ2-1,TGTGCCATCAGTGAGATCCCTGGGGGCACGAGGGGCCTCCAACAGCGGAATGAGCAGTTCTTC,CAISEIPGGTRGLQQRNEQFF
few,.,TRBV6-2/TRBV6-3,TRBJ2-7,TGTGCCAGCAGCCACAGAATGGACAGAGTCTCCTACGAGCAGTACTTC,CASSHRMDRVSYEQYF
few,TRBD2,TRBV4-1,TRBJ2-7,TGCGCCAGCAGTTTCCGAGGGACTAGCGGAAACGAGCAGTACTTC,CASSFRGTSGNEQYF
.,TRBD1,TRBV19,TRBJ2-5,TGTGCCAGCGGGCAGGGGGCGAGGGAGACCCAGTACTTC,CASGQGARETQYF
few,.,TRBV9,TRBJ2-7,TGTGCCAACATGGCAACGGCATACACAGATACGCAGTATTTC,CANMATAYTDTQYF
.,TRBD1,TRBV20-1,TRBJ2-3,TGCAGTGCCACGGGACAGGGGGGCACAGATACGCAGTATTTT,CSATGQGGTDTQYF
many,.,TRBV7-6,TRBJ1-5,TGTGCCAGCAGCTTAGAGCATACGGAAAAACATAGCAATCAGCCCCAGCATTTT,CASSLEHTEKHSNQPQHF
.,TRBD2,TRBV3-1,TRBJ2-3,TGTGCCAGCAGTCTAGACGGTCTAGCGGGGAGCACAGATACGCAGTATTTT,CASSLDGLAGSTDTQYF
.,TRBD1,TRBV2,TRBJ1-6,TGTGTCAGCAGTGACAGGGCCAGCTCCTATAATTCACCCCTCCACTTT,CVSSDRASSYNSPLHF
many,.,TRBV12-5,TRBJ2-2,TGTGCTAGTGGTTCGGGCACCGGGGAGCTGTTTTTT,CASGSGTGELFF
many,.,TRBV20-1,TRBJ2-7,TGCAGTGCTACTGACAGGAGCTCCTACGAGCAGTACTTC,CSATDRSSYEQYF
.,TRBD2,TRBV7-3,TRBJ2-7,TGTGCCAGCAGCTTAGGAAGCGGGGGGCAGTACTTC,CASSLGSGGQYF
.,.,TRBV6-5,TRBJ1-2,TGTGCCAGCAGGGACTCGGACCCGTTCTATGGCTACACCTTC,CASRDSDPFYGYTF
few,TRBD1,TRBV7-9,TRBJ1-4,TGTGCCAGCAGCTTAGATGTCAACAGGGGTGAAAAACTGTTTTTT,CASSLDVNRGEKLFF
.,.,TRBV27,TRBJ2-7,TGTGCCAGCAGTTTATCAGGCGGGGAGCAGTACTTC,CASSLSGGEQYF
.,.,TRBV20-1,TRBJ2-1,TGCAGTGCTAGAAATAATGAGCAGTTCTTC,CSARNNEQFF
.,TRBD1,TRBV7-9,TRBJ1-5,TGTGCCAGCAGCCAGGGGGGATCAAACGTACAGCCCCAGCATTTT,CASSQGGSNVQPQHF